Sequencing of this T cell receptor beta chain was carried out in a study of T cells in Graves' hyperthyroidism and ophthalmopathy. Amplified regions were TCR beta CDR3 sequences from RNA transcripts. In the first-round RT-PCR of the TCR CDR3, the HTBI primer set was used. TCRdb re-analysed the multiplex PCR reads in MiXCR, keeping a single row per CDR3 protein. The data show around 400,000 distinct CDR3 sequences, under 15% seen once. Germline CDR1 is SGHVS and CDR2 is FNYEAQ. V gave up 0 bases and J gave up 4 bases; unmatched junction bases: 3. This CDR3 has 18 amino acids. The origin of this receptor is a woman aged 18-29 years with Graves' hyperthyroidism. Material: blood. The J gene is TRBJ2-1, the V gene TRBV7-6; 16 nucleotides match TRBD2. The CDR3: CASSLAGLAGGPYNEQFF. DNA for the CDR3: TGTGCCAGCAGCTTAGCGGGACTAGCGGGGGGGCCTTACAATGAGCAGTTCTTC.